This TCR beta chain stems from a study of cytomegalovirus exposure and HLA in healthy donors. Findings and caveats of the study: High specificity and sensitivity for cytomegalovirus status were reported for the classifier. Among TCR beta chains, those listed as cytomegalovirus-associated numbered roughly 150. A later analysis reported that several of the most significant clusters appeared to be linked to common viral pathogens, among them Epstein-Barr virus.

CDR3 length: 14 amino acids. With 2 bases removed from V and 5 bases from J, the gap between germline ends came to 12 bases. Germline lookup yields CDR1 MGHRA and CDR2 YSYEKL. This clone was counted between two and nine times. Its target is unknown. At the time of sampling, donors were nominally healthy, though unrecorded immune exposures were likely. The PCR contained 60 Vbeta and 13 Jbeta primers. TCRdb keeps only in-frame clones here, not all; method: immunoSEQ multiplex PCR. This sample has 100,000 to 150,000 clones, with roughly 81% found just once. The TCR comes from a woman in her thirties in good health and CMV-seronegative. The chain recombines TRBV4-1 with TRBJ1-2, with D perhaps matching TRBD1 (5 bases). The sequenced sample was PBMCs. DNA for the CDR3: TGCGCCAGCAGCCAAACGGCAGGGTGGTATGGCTACACCTTC. Its translation is CASSQTAGWYGYTF.